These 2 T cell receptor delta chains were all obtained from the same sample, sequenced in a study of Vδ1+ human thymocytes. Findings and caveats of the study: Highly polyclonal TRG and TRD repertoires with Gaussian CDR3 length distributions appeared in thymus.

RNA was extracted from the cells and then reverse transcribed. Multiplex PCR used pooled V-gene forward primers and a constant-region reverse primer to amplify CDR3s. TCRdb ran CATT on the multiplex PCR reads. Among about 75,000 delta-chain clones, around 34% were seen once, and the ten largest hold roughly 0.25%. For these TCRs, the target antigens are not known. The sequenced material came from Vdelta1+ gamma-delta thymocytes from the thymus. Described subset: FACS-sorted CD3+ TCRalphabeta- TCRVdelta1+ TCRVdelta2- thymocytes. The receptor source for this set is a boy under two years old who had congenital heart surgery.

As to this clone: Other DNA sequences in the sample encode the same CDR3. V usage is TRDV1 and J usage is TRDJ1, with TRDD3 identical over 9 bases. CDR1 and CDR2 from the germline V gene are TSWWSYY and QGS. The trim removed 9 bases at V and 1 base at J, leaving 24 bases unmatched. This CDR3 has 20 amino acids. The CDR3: CALGLLGDMILCSFTDKLIF. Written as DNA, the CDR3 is TGTGCTCTAGGGCTATTGGGGGATATGATTTTATGCTCCTTCACCGATAAACTCATCTTT.

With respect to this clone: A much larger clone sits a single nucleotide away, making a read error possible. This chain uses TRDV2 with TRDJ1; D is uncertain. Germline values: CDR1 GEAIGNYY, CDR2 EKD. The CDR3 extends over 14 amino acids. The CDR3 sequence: CACDLASPTDKPIF. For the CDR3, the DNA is TGTGCCTGTGACCTCGCTAGCCCCACCGATAAACCCATCTTT.